One sample yielded the 31 T cell receptor beta chains listed below, sequenced in a study of CD8+ T cells in alopecia areata. RNA, once extracted, was reverse transcribed into cDNA for use as the sequencing template. Produced via immunoSEQ multiplex PCR; TCRdb's table is partial and in-frame only. The repertoire includes under 250,000 clones, more than 50% of them detected once, and around 5% sits in the top ten. The source material was CD8+ T cells sorted from blood. Receptor source: a human donor in good health.

This clone was picked up a small number of times. The V and J genes are TRBV5-4 and TRBJ1-2; 7 bases are shared with TRBD1. Germline V gene sequence: CDR1 SGHNT, CDR2 YYREEE (reference sequence). The V gene end was trimmed by 4 bases and the J gene end by 5 bases; junction bases not matched to a gene: 5. CDR3 length: 13 amino acids. CDR3 region: CASSQGTAYGYTF. CDR3 DNA: TGTGCCAGCAGCCAAGGGACAGCTTATGGCTACACCTTC. Drawing the rest from reference TRBV5-4 and TRBJ1-2, the complete variable domain is ETGVTQSPTHLIKTRGQQVTLRCSSQSGHNTVSWYQQALGQGPQFIFQYYREEENGRGNFPPRFSGLQFPNYSSELNVNALELDDSALYLCASSQGTAYGYTFGSGTRLTVV.

The chain has TRBV15 and TRBJ1-2; D is unresolved. Germline loops: CDR1 LNHNV, CDR2 YYDKDF (reference sequence). V shed 10 bases and J shed 4 bases, with 16 bases lying between them. The CDR3 loop spans 13 amino acids. This CDR3 reads CASGPGVSYGYTF. DNA for the CDR3: TGTGCCAGCGGGCCCGGCGTGTCCTATGGCTACACCTTC.

This clone came up once. The gene calls are TRBV29-1 and TRBJ1-2; D is unclear. With 5 bases removed from V and 2 bases from J, the gap between germline ends came to 6 bases. Germline CDR1 SQVTM, CDR2 ANQGSEA. The CDR3 is 11 residues long. The CDR3 sequence: CSVLLNYGYTF. CDR3 bases: TGCAGCGTTTTGTTAAACTATGGCTACACCTTC.

The chain combines TRBV15 with TRBJ1-4; D not resolved. This CDR3 comprises 14 residues. V was shortened by 2 bases and J by 2 bases, with 6 bases between the two germline ends. CDR1 LNHNV and CDR2 YYDKDF come from the germline V gene (reference sequence). The CDR3 here is CATSRTGTNEKLFF. CDR3 in DNA: TGTGCCACCAGCAGAACTGGGACTAATGAAAAACTGTTTTTT. The whole variable domain, remainder taken from reference TRBV15 and TRBJ1-4, is DAMVIQNPRYQVTQFGKPVTLSCSQTLNHNVMYWYQQKSSQAPKLLFHYYDKDFNNEADTPDNFQSRRPNTSFCFLDIRSPGLGDTAMYLCATSRTGTNEKLFFGSGTQLSVL.

Turning to this clone: This CDR3 is also generated by other DNA sequences in the sample. V gene TRBV13 combines with J gene TRBJ2-3; D not certain. This CDR3 is 13 amino acids long. Germline V CDR1 and CDR2: PRHDT, FYEKMQ (reference sequence). V was shortened by 0 bases and J by 3 bases, with 4 bases between the two germline ends. The chain's CDR3 is CASSLGLTDTQYF. The CDR3 region has the DNA TGTGCCAGCAGCTTAGGGCTTACAGATACGCAGTATTTT. Full variable domain (remainder filled in from reference TRBV13 and TRBJ2-3): AAGVIQSPRHLIKEKRETATLKCYPIPRHDTVYWYQQGPGQDPQFLISFYEKMQSDKGSIPDRFSAQQFSDYHSELNMSSLELGDSALYFCASSLGLTDTQYFGPGTRLTVL.

The chain's CDR3 is CATSEGTEAFF. CDR3 coding DNA: TGTGCCACTTCAGAGGGGACTGAAGCTTTCTTT. The V gene is TRBV27, the J gene TRBJ1-1, with a possible D match to TRBD1 (5 bases). Germline-derived CDR1 and CDR2 are MNHEY and SMNVEV (reference sequence). Deletions cut 10 bases from V and 5 bases from J, with 11 bases between. The length of the CDR3 is 11 residues.

This clone was counted a few times. CDR3 in DNA: TGTGCCAGCAGCCATGACCCTGGGACAGGGTATCAGCCCCAGCATTTT. This sequence encodes CASSHDPGTGYQPQHF. The chain couples TRBV5-4 to TRBJ1-5; 9 bases map to TRBD1. The germline V gene has CDR1 SGHNT and CDR2 YYREEE (reference sequence). CDR3 length equals 16 residues. V was pared by 4 bases and J by 5 bases, with 10 bases of the junction left unmatched.

The rearrangement links TRBV29-1 to TRBJ1-1; D may be TRBD1 (5 bases). CDR1 is SQVTM and CDR2 is ANQGSEA in the germline V gene. Trimming pared 4 bases from V and 1 base from J, leaving 7 bases between. There are 12 residues in the CDR3. CDR3 sequence: CSVGGRNTEAFF. CDR3 coding DNA: TGCAGCGTTGGGGGCAGGAACACTGAAGCTTTCTTT.

The chain employs TRBV10-3 and TRBJ1-6; D may be TRBD1 (5 bases). This CDR3 is 14 amino acids long. Germline values: CDR1 ENHRY, CDR2 SYGVKD. The V and J ends lost 7 bases and 10 bases respectively, with 17 bases between them. CDR3 region: CAINGGTTSSPLHF. CDR3 nucleotide sequence: TGTGCCATCAACGGGGGAACCACCAGCTCACCCCTCCACTTT.

This clone appeared a few times. The chain joins TRBV4-1 to TRBJ1-2; the match to TRBD1 covers 8 bases. The CDR3 extends over 16 amino acids. CDR1 is MGHRA and CDR2 is YSYEKL in the germline V gene. V lost 0 bases to trimming and J lost 5 bases; unmatched junction nucleotides: 8. The CDR3 region has the DNA TGCGCCAGCAGCCAAGAGGCAGGGGGCACCTCATATGGCTACACCTTC. It specifies CASSQEAGGTSYGYTF.

The gene calls are TRBV15 and TRBJ1-1, with D possibly TRBD1 on 5 matching bases. Germline V CDR1 and CDR2: LNHNV, YYDKDF (reference sequence). V dropped 5 bases and J dropped 4 bases, with 11 bases sitting between them. The CDR3 contains 13 residues. For the CDR3, the DNA is TGTGCCACCAGCCCGGGGGGGGGCACTGAAGCTTTCTTT. Translating it yields CATSPGGGTEAFF. The full variable domain, completed using reference TRBV15 and TRBJ1-1, is DAMVIQNPRYQVTQFGKPVTLSCSQTLNHNVMYWYQQKSSQAPKLLFHYYDKDFNNEADTPDNFQSRRPNTSFCFLDIRSPGLGDTAMYLCATSPGGGTEAFFGQGTRLTVV.

The chain carries TRBV4-1 and TRBJ1-2, with a possible D match to TRBD1 (5 bases). CDR1 and CDR2 from the germline V gene are MGHRA and YSYEKL. The CDR3 consists of 13 residues. V was clipped by 4 bases and J by 8 bases, with 14 bases between them. The CDR3 spells CASSPGNPEGYTF. The CDR3 DNA reads as TGCGCCAGCAGCCCAGGGAATCCGGAGGGCTACACCTTC.

The CDR3 loop is CASSETIAGTQYF. The CDR3 coding sequence is TGTGCCAGCAGTGAAACGATCGCGGGGACCCAGTACTTC. The V gene is TRBV25-1, the J gene TRBJ2-5; D might be TRBD2 (5 bases). Trimming shortened V by 2 bases and J by 7 bases, and 11 bases separated the two germline ends. This CDR3 has 13 amino acids. Germline loops: CDR1 MGHDK, CDR2 SYGVNS.

This clone was seen a few times. CDR3 nucleotide sequence: TGTGCCAGCAGTGACCCGTTGGGCCCCGGGGAGCTGTTTTTT. Amino acids: CASSDPLGPGELFF. This sequence joins TRBV25-1 and TRBJ2-2, with D uncertain. V gave up 3 bases and J gave up 6 bases, with 11 bases separating them. CDR3 length: 14 residues. Germline V gives CDR1 MGHDK, CDR2 SYGVNS.

This chain joins TRBV30 and TRBJ1-1, with D uncertain. The CDR3 runs 12 residues. With 3 bases removed from V and 3 bases from J, the gap between germline ends came to 8 bases. The germline V gene has CDR1 GTSNPN and CDR2 SVGIG (reference sequence). This CDR3 reads CAWSVAYTEAFF. The CDR3 coding sequence is TGTGCCTGGAGCGTCGCTTACACTGAAGCTTTCTTT.

V gene TRBV29-1 combines with J gene TRBJ2-7; TRBD1 might be the D (6 bases). CDR1 is SQVTM, CDR2 ANQGSEA, per germline. This CDR3 is built from 12 residues. V gave up 5 bases and J gave up 6 bases, with 14 bases separating them. The DNA of the CDR3 is TGCAGCGTTAGGGCAGGGGCTCTCGAGCAGTACTTC. Protein product: CSVRAGALEQYF.

The genes are TRBV13 and TRBJ2-5, with D perhaps TRBD1 or TRBD2 (5 bases each). V gave up 5 bases and J gave up 3 bases, with 13 bases separating them. The germline gives CDR1 PRHDT, CDR2 FYEKMQ (reference sequence). CDR3 length: 14 amino acids. CDR3 region: CASSRRGQEETQYF. The CDR3 nucleotides read TGTGCCAGCAGCCGCCGGGGCCAAGAAGAGACCCAGTACTTC.

V and J are TRBV4-1 and TRBJ2-1; no definite D call. The germline CDR1 and CDR2 sequences are MGHRA and YSYEKL. The CDR3 extends over 14 amino acids. Trimming left V 0 bases short and J 8 bases short, with 11 bases between. DNA of the CDR3: TGCGCCAGCAGCCAAGATCTGGAGAGGCATGAGCAGTTCTTC. Its translation is CASSQDLERHEQFF.

In DNA form, the CDR3 reads TGTGCCAGCAGTTACTCCGGGACAGGGTTCGTCGAGCAGTACTTC. Protein product: CASSYSGTGFVEQYF. The chain employs TRBV6-5 and TRBJ2-7, with 9 bases fitting TRBD1. The V gene end was trimmed by 0 bases and the J gene end by 6 bases; junction bases not matched to a gene: 6. The V gene's germline CDR1 is MNHEY and CDR2 SVGAGI. There are 15 residues in the CDR3.

In its sample, this clone was seen once. The chain combines TRBV30 with TRBJ2-5; TRBD2 matches at 10 bases. The V and J ends lost 1 base and 1 base, in that order; junction bases with no gene match: 3. The CDR3 has 15 amino acids. CDR1 and CDR2 from the germline V gene are GTSNPN and SVGIG (reference sequence). The CDR3 sequence: CAWSGASGGQETQYF. As DNA, the CDR3 is TGTGCCTGGAGTGGGGCTAGCGGGGGCCAAGAGACCCAGTACTTC.

The chain employs TRBV29-1 and TRBJ1-2; D not resolved. The CDR3 consists of 13 residues. V was shortened by 3 bases and J by 3 bases, with 11 bases between the two germline ends. Per the germline V gene, CDR1 is SQVTM and CDR2 is ANQGSEA. The CDR3 loop is CSVEGSHYYGYTF. The CDR3 bases are TGCAGCGTTGAGGGCAGCCACTACTATGGCTACACCTTC.

Written as DNA, the CDR3 is TGTGCCACCAGCAGAGATGCGACAGGGGATCCGAACTATGGCTACACCTTC. It is translated as CATSRDATGDPNYGYTF. The rearrangement uses TRBV15 and TRBJ1-2; 8 positions agree with TRBD1. The germline V gene encodes CDR1 LNHNV and CDR2 YYDKDF (reference sequence). Trimming cost V 0 bases and J 2 bases; bases outside gene matches: 8. The CDR3 covers 17 residues.

The chain employs TRBV15 and TRBJ2-7, with TRBD1 matching 7 bases. V lost 6 bases, J lost 6 bases, and 11 bases stayed unmatched. Germline assignment: CDR1 LNHNV and CDR2 YYDKDF (reference sequence). The length of the CDR3 is 14 residues. The DNA of the CDR3 is TGTGCCACCAGTCTCCAGACAGGGCCCCTCGAGCAGTACTTC. Encoded protein: CATSLQTGPLEQYF.

This chain uses TRBV27 with TRBJ1-2, with D perhaps TRBD1 (6 bases). CDR3 size: 16 residues. Trimming removed 6 bases at V and 3 bases at J, with 20 bases between. Germline assignment: CDR1 MNHEY and CDR2 SMNVEV (reference sequence). The CDR3 region has the DNA TGTGCCAGCAGGGAAATTGGACAGCGGCGCGACTATGGCTACACCTTC. Translation gives CASREIGQRRDYGYTF.

A single count supports this clone. V gene TRBV5-6 combines with J gene TRBJ2-6; tentatively, D is TRBD1 (5 bases). V was clipped by 3 bases and J by 0 bases, with 13 bases between them. From germline, CDR1 is SGHDT and CDR2 YYEEEE. This CDR3 has 17 residues. The CDR3 spells CASSSTDPPSGANVLTF. CDR3 in DNA: TGTGCCAGCAGCTCGACAGACCCTCCCTCTGGGGCCAACGTCCTGACTTTC.

The chain uses TRBV4-1 and TRBJ2-7; 8 positions agree with TRBD1. The J segment lost 2 bases and the V segment lost 1 base, leaving 7 bases of the junction unmatched. There are 16 residues in the CDR3. Germline CDR1 and CDR2: MGHRA and YSYEKL. The CDR3 DNA follows: TGCGCCAGCAGCCAAGGGGCCAGGGGGCTAACCTACGAGCAGTACTTC. This translates into CASSQGARGLTYEQYF.

This clone was picked up a small number of times. CDR3 coding DNA: TGTGCCAGTAGTATGATGCCTTGGGAGACCCAGTACTTC. Its translation: CASSMMPWETQYF. This chain uses TRBV19 with TRBJ2-5; D not resolved. Germline loops: CDR1 LNHDA, CDR2 SQIVND (reference sequence). The V end lost 3 bases, the J end lost 5 bases, and 10 bases lay between the germline ends. The CDR3 covers 13 residues.

The rearrangement joins TRBV29-1 to TRBJ1-1; TRBD1 might be the D (6 bases). This CDR3 has 13 amino acids. V dropped 8 bases and J dropped 4 bases, with 17 bases sitting between them. From germline, CDR1 is SQVTM and CDR2 ANQGSEA. CDR3 sequence reads: CSLTAQGSTEAFF. CDR3 in DNA: TGCAGCTTAACCGCTCAGGGGTCCACTGAAGCTTTCTTT.

V usage is TRBV2 and J usage is TRBJ2-7; TRBD1 aligns across 7 bases. Trimming removed 8 bases from V and 3 bases from J; junction bases left unmatched: 10. Germline CDR1 and CDR2: SNHLY and FYNNEI. CDR3 length: 14 residues. The CDR3 loop is CASRSGQRRYEQYF. The CDR3 DNA reads as TGTGCCAGCCGCTCGGGACAGAGACGCTACGAGCAGTACTTC.

The rearrangement joins TRBV14 to TRBJ2-1; D gene uncertain. There are 15 residues in the CDR3. The germline CDR1 and CDR2 sequences are SGHDN and FVKESK. The ends were cut back, 0 bases at V and 10 bases at J, with 16 bases in the middle. CDR3 in amino acids: CASSQEGGRVAEQFF. DNA for the CDR3: TGTGCCAGCAGCCAAGAAGGCGGCCGAGTAGCCGAGCAGTTCTTC.

This rearrangement joins TRBV20-1 to TRBJ1-1; no firm D call. CDR3 length: 10 amino acids. The V end lost 2 bases, the J end lost 8 bases, and 6 bases lay between the germline ends. CDR1 is DFQATT, CDR2 SNEGSKA, per germline (reference sequence). The CDR3: CSARYGEAFF. The CDR3, as DNA: TGCAGTGCTAGATACGGAGAAGCTTTCTTT.